This TCR beta chain emerged from a study of blood T cell repertoires in COVID-19. Germline CDR1 reads LNHDA; CDR2 reads SQIVND (reference sequence). The CDR3 runs to 14 residues. V was cut by 7 bases and J by 2 bases, with 14 bases left in between. Study processing details: Reference gene primer amplification yielded estimated nucleated cell counts. Generated by immunoSEQ multiplex PCR, the TCRdb table keeps only in-frame clones and is missing some. D and trimming were read from the DNA, whereas the V and J calls and clone size are those reported in that table. Here the sample spans around 160,000 clones, 84% being singletons.

This receptor was identified in a woman between 45 and 60 years old who had been exposed to COVID-19. Sequencing was performed on PBMCs or T cells enriched from blood (not recorded which). The rearrangement uses TRBV19 and TRBJ1-2; D perhaps matches TRBD1 (6 bases). CDR3: CASTVQTGNYGYTF. The CDR3 region has the DNA TGTGCCAGTACCGTTCAAACAGGGAACTATGGCTACACCTTC.